The clone carrying this T cell receptor beta chain has only one observation. Sequencing was performed with immunoSEQ multiplex PCR; in TCRdb, only in-frame clones are kept and a portion is missing. The table has about 77,000 clones, about 90% seen once. This sample was included in a study of graft-versus-host responses after intestinal transplantation. Study in general: Recipients across the board were started on anti-thymocyte globulin induction, then kept on tacrolimus and steroids for 2 to 4 years.

V shed 9 bases, J shed 0 bases, and the junction held 13 bases outside the gene matches. Germline CDR1 MDHEN, CDR2 SYDVKM. The CDR3 totals 18 residues. This TCR was recovered from a human patient who received an intestinal transplant, so some T cells may come from the graft donor. The rearrangement links TRBV28 to TRBJ1-6; the match to TRBD1 covers 8 bases. Sequences were derived from PBMCs, sampled 98 days after intestinal transplantation. CDR3 sequence (DNA): TGTGCCAGTTGGACAGGGAGGGACCCAAGCTCCTATAATTCACCCCTCCACTTT. Its translation: CASWTGRDPSSYNSPLHF.